The present entry profiles one TCR beta chain with its context. Sequencing used immunoSEQ multiplex PCR; TCRdb keeps in-frame clones, though not all of them. The sample holds about 220,000 clones; around 82% are singletons and the top ten take around 13%. J gave up 6 bases and V 4 bases, and 6 bases lay outside the gene matches. CDR3 size: 14 residues. Germline V CDR1 and CDR2: SGHRS, YFSETQ. The data were taken from a study of blood T cell repertoires in COVID-19. Across the whole study: COVID-19 samples, acute and convalescent, were from the United States, Italy and Spain.

Sequencing used peripheral blood. The chain carries TRBV5-1 and TRBJ1-1; 10 bases line up with TRBD1. The sequence derives from a human donor in a cohort sampled during active COVID-19. The CDR3 region is CASSLGQGGAEAFF. CDR3 DNA: TGCGCCAGCAGCCTAGGACAGGGGGGTGCTGAAGCTTTCTTT.